The clone carrying this T cell receptor beta chain occurred many times. The assay was immunoSEQ multiplex PCR, and TCRdb's table has in-frame clones only and misses some. Recorded here are roughly 40,000 clones, none singletons. The sample is drawn from a study of T cells after posttransplantation cyclophosphamide. The clonotype comes from a woman aged 45 to 65 in good health and a related stem cell transplant donor. Sequenced material: PBMCs.

In nucleotides, the CDR3 is TGTGCCAGCAGTTTAGTTTCAGGGGTGGGCAATCAGCCCCAGCATTTT. This sequence encodes CASSLVSGVGNQPQHF. The chain has TRBV28 and TRBJ1-5, with a tentative D call TRBD1 (6 bases). From germline, CDR1 is MDHEN and CDR2 SYDVKM. The CDR3 is 16 residues long. Trimming left V 2 bases short and J 2 bases short, with 13 bases between.